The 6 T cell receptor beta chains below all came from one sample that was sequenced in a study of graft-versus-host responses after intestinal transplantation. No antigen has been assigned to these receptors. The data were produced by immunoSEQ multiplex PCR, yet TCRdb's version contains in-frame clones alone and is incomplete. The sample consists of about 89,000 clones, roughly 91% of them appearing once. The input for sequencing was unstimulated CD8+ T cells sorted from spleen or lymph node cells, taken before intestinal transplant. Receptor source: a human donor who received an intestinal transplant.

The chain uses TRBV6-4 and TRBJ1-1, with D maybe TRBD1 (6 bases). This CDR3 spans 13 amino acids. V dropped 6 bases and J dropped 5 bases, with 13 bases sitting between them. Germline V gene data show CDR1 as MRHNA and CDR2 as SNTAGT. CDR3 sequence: CASSQGKGTEAFF. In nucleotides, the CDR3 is TGTGCCAGCAGCCAGGGGAAGGGGACTGAAGCTTTCTTT.

This CDR3 is CATSSRGGRTKNIQYF. CDR3 sequence (DNA): TGTGCCACCAGCTCCCGGGGGGGGCGTACCAAAAACATTCAGTACTTC. The chain couples TRBV15 to TRBJ2-4, with TRBD2 matching 8 bases. Germline V gene sequence: CDR1 LNHNV, CDR2 YYDKDF (reference sequence). V dropped 5 bases and J dropped 2; count of bases not matched to a gene: 8. This CDR3 spans 16 amino acids.

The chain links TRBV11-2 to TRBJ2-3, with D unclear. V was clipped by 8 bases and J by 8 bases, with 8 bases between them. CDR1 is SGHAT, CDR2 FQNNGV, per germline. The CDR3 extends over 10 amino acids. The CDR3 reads CASGLGTQYF. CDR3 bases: TGTGCCAGCGGGCTTGGTACGCAGTATTTT.

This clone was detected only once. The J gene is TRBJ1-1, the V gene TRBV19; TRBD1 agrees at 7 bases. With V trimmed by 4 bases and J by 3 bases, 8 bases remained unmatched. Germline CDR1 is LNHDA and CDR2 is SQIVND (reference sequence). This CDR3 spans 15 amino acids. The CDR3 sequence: CASSRTGALDTEAFF. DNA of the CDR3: TGTGCCAGTAGTAGAACAGGGGCCTTGGACACTGAAGCTTTCTTT.

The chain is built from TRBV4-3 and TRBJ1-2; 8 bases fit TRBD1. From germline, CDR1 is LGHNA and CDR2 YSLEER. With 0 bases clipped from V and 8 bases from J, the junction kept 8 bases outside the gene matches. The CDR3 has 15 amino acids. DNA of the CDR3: TGCGCCAGCAGCCAAGATTACGGCAGGGGGCAAGGCTACACCTTC. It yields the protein CASSQDYGRGQGYTF.

CDR3 nucleotide sequence: TGTGCCAGCAGCGCAGGAAACTCTGGGGCCAACGTCCTGACTTTC. It yields the protein CASSAGNSGANVLTF. This chain connects TRBV9 to TRBJ2-6; D remains ambiguous. With 3 bases removed from V and 0 bases from J, the gap between germline ends came to 7 bases. Germline loops: CDR1 SGDLS, CDR2 YYNGEE. There are 15 residues in the CDR3.